Many counts were recorded for the clone carrying this T cell receptor beta chain. The target antigen is unknown. These data come from a study of neurological immune-mediated disorders. There were about a million CD4+ or CD8+ T cells used in the sorted libraries. Over 190 million TCR-beta sequences from 15-18 subjects came out of each sequencing run. TCRdb processed the 5' RACE reads anew with MiXCR; each CDR3 protein has one entry. This sample has 35,000 to 45,000 distinct CDR3 sequences, with 11% found just once. Study results and limitations: The most TCR clonal expansion was seen in HTLV-1-associated myelopathy, whereas the least was seen in multiple sclerosis, below the level in healthy controls.

Sequencing was performed on CD4+ T cells from blood. This receptor was obtained from a woman in her 30s with HTLV-1-associated myelopathy (HAM/TSP).

CDR3 sequence: CASSGWGLAGSTDTQYF. The CDR3 bases are TGCGCCAGCAGCGGATGGGGACTAGCGGGATCCACAGATACGCAGTATTTT. The chain employs TRBV5-1 and TRBJ2-3, with 13 nucleotides matching TRBD2. The CDR3 extends over 17 amino acids. V trimming: 4 bases; J trimming: 2 bases; junction bases outside the gene matches: 7. CDR1 and CDR2 from the germline V gene are SGHRS and YFSETQ. Full variable domain (outside the CDR3, taken from reference TRBV5-1 and TRBJ2-3): KAGVTQTPRYLIKTRGQQVTLSCSPISGHRSVSWYQQTPGQGLQFLFEYFSETQRNKGNFPGRFSGRQFSNSRSEMNVSTLELGDSALYLCASSGWGLAGSTDTQYFGPGTRLTVL.